Only a few counts were recorded for the clone carrying this T cell receptor beta chain. The antigen is undetermined. Included in the TCR beta cDNA libraries were unique molecular identifiers. Once about 0.95 to 10 million T cells were used, 400,000 to 550,000 cDNA molecules resulted. TCRdb re-called the PCR reads with MiXCR, one entry per CDR3 protein. The sample has more than 500,000 distinct CDR3 sequences; 34% are singletons. This sample was taken from a study of post-analysis software for immune sequencing data. This CDR3 is built from 14 residues. With 1 base removed from V and 7 bases from J, the gap between germline ends came to 11 bases. Germline V lookup: CDR1 SEHNR, CDR2 FQNEAQ (reference sequence). Broader study findings: Five TRBV segments, TRBV5-6, TRBV5-1 and TRBV20-1 among them, were found more frequent in patients than controls.

This receptor was obtained from a girl aged 2 to 17 with multiple sclerosis. V is TRBV7-9 and J is TRBJ2-1, with D perhaps matching TRBD2 (6 bases). The sequenced sample was blood. DNA for the CDR3: TGTGCCAGCAGCTTAGTAGGAGGGAGGAATGAGCAGTTCTTC. It specifies CASSLVGGRNEQFF.